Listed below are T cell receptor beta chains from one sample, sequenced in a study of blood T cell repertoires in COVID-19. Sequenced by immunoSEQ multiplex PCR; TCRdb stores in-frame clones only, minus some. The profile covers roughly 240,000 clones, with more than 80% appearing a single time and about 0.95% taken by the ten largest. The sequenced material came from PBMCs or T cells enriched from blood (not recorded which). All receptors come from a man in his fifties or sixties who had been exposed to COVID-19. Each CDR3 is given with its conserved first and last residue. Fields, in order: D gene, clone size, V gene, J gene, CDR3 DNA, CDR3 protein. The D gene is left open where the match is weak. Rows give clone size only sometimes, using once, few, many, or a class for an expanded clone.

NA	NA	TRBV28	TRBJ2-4	TGTGCCAGCGGACTACCGGGGCACAAAAACATTCAGTACTTC	CASGLPGHKNIQYF
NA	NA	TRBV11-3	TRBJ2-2	TGTGCCAGCTCCTCAGGGCTCAACACCGGGGAGCTGTTTTTT	CASSSGLNTGELFF
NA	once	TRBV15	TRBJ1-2	TGTGCCACCAGCCGAAGGACAGCCCGCGCTGGCTACACCTTC	CATSRRTARAGYTF
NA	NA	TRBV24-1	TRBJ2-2	TGTGCCACCAGTGAGCCATTTTGGGGGCAGTCCGGGGAGCTGTTTTTT	CATSEPFWGQSGELFF
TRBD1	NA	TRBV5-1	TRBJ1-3	TGCGCCAGCAGCGACGGGACAGCTCGAAACACCATATATTTT	CASSDGTARNTIYF
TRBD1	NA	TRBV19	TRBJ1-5	TGTGCCAGTAGTATAGCGGACAGGGTGGGCAATCAGCCCCAGCATTTT	CASSIADRVGNQPQHF
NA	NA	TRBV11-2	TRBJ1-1	TGTGCCAGCAGTTCAGATCAGAAGAACACTGAAGCTTTCTTT	CASSSDQKNTEAFF
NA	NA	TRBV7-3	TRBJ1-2	TGTGCCAGCAGCCTAAATCCGGGACAAGAAGATGGCTACACCTTC	CASSLNPGQEDGYTF
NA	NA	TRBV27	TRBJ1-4	TGTGCCAGCAGCCCACAGGGCTGGGGTGAAAAACTGTTTTTT	CASSPQGWGEKLFF
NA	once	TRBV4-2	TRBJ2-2	TGTGCCAGCAGCCAAGTTGCGTACACCGGGGAGCTGTTTTTT	CASSQVAYTGELFF
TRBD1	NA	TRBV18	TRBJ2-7	TGTGCCAGCTCATTCCGACAGGGGGAGTCTATGGGACTGTACTTC	CASSFRQGESMGLYF
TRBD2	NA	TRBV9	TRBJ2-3	TGTGCCAGCAGCTTCCTAGCGGGAGGCACAGATACGCAGTATTTT	CASSFLAGGTDTQYF
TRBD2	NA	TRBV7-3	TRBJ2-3	TGTGCCAGCAGCCCAGGTCTAGCGGGAGATACGCAGTATTTT	CASSPGLAGDTQYF
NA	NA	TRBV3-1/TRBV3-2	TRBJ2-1	TGTGCCAGCACAGACAGCAATGAGCAGTTCTTC	CASTDSNEQFF
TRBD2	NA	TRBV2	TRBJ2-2	TGTGCCAGCTTTCCCCACCGCGGGGGGGCCGGAGGCACCGGGGAGCTGTTTTTT	CASFPHRGGAGGTGELFF
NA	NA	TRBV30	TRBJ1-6	TGTGCCTGGAGTGTATCGGGTAATAATTCACCCCTCCACTTT	CAWSVSGNNSPLHF
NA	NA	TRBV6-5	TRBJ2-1	TGTGCCAGCAGTTACGGGACTCCTTCGTACAATGAGCAGTTCTTC	CASSYGTPSYNEQFF
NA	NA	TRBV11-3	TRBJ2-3	TGTGCCAGCAGCTTAGTGAGCGGGAGCACAGATACGCAGTATTTT	CASSLVSGSTDTQYF